The 28 T cell receptor beta chains given below trace back to one sample, sequenced in a study of cytomegalovirus exposure and HLA in healthy donors. The PCR made use of 60 Vbeta and 13 Jbeta primers. The data were produced by immunoSEQ multiplex PCR, yet TCRdb's version contains in-frame clones alone and is incomplete. In all, the sample yields roughly 73,000 clones. Sequenced sample: PBMCs. The receptors come from a female donor in good health and CMV-seropositive.

The CDR3 region is CAWSVGQGHTEAFF. The CDR3 nucleotides read TGTGCCTGGAGTGTAGGACAGGGCCACACTGAAGCTTTCTTT. V is TRBV30 and J is TRBJ1-1; 8 positions match TRBD1. Germline assignment: CDR1 GTSNPN and CDR2 SVGIG (reference sequence). The junction had 3 bases not matched to a gene; V was cut back by 0 bases and J by 3 bases. The CDR3 loop spans 14 amino acids.

CDR3: CASRQSSGNTIYF. The CDR3 bases are TGTGCCAGCAGACAGAGCTCTGGAAACACCATATATTTT. The chain links TRBV6-5 to TRBJ1-3; D ambiguous. CDR3 size: 13 residues. Trimming pared 6 bases from V and 0 bases from J, leaving 6 bases between. Germline CDR1 MNHEY, CDR2 SVGAGI.

The chain recombines TRBV29-1 with TRBJ2-1; maybe TRBD2 (5 bases). The germline gives CDR1 SQVTM, CDR2 ANQGSEA. Trimming left V 5 bases short and J 7 bases short, with 12 bases between. This CDR3 region has 12 residues. This chain's CDR3 is CSVLLARNEQFF. The CDR3 coding sequence is TGCAGCGTTCTATTAGCGCGGAATGAGCAGTTCTTC.

CDR3 in amino acids: CASSVGTSGTYEQYF. In DNA, the CDR3 is TGTGCCAGCAGTGTCGGGACTAGCGGGACCTACGAGCAGTACTTC. The rearrangement links TRBV28 to TRBJ2-7; 13 bases are a match to TRBD2. V lost 5 bases and J lost 2; bases outside the gene matches: 3. The germline V gene has CDR1 MDHEN and CDR2 SYDVKM. The CDR3 loop spans 15 amino acids.

The CDR3 reads CASSQGAPTGVNTGELFF. DNA of the CDR3: TGTGCCAGCAGCCAAGGCGCCCCCACCGGAGTGAACACCGGGGAGCTGTTTTTT. V usage is TRBV7-3 and J usage is TRBJ2-2; no firm D call. The CDR3 totals 18 residues. V dropped 5 bases and J dropped 1 base, with 20 bases sitting between them. In germline, CDR1 is SGHTA, CDR2 FQGTGA.

This chain links TRBV14 with TRBJ2-1; D is unresolved. Germline loops: CDR1 SGHDN, CDR2 FVKESK. V was shortened by 1 base and J by 6 bases, with 10 bases between the two germline ends. CDR3 length: 14 amino acids. CDR3 amino acids: CASSQVIQSNEQFF. Here the CDR3 DNA reads TGTGCCAGCAGCCAAGTGATACAGAGCAATGAGCAGTTCTTC.

The V call is TRBV18, the J call TRBJ2-2; TRBD2 matches 13 bases. This CDR3 is 17 amino acids long. The V gene end was trimmed by 0 bases and the J gene end by 7 bases; junction bases not matched to a gene: 5. CDR1 is KGHSH and CDR2 is LQKENI in the germline V gene. The CDR3 region has the DNA TGTGCCAGCTCACCACCAGGGACTAGCGGGACTAACGGGGAGCTGTTTTTT. It encodes CASSPPGTSGTNGELFF.

The rearrangement uses TRBV4-2 and TRBJ2-7, with a possible D match to TRBD1 (6 bases). CDR1 is LGHNA, CDR2 YNFKEQ, per germline. This CDR3 contains 18 residues. V was clipped by 0 bases and J by 2 bases, with 20 bases between them. CDR3: CASSQDGYSTGATYEQYF. CDR3 DNA: TGTGCCAGCAGCCAAGACGGGTACTCGACAGGCGCGACCTACGAGCAGTACTTC.

The J gene is TRBJ2-5, the V gene TRBV6-1; unclear D gene. Germline loops: CDR1 MNHNS, CDR2 SASEGT. The length of the CDR3 is 15 residues. V was cut by 0 bases and J by 0 bases, with 8 bases left in between. CDR3 residues: CASSEARLYQETQYF. The CDR3 DNA reads as TGTGCCAGCAGTGAAGCGCGTCTGTACCAAGAGACCCAGTACTTC.

CDR3 nucleotide sequence: TGTGCCAGCAGCTTAGGAATTAGCGGGAATCAAGAGACCCAGTACTTC. Its protein is CASSLGISGNQETQYF. The chain recombines TRBV7-2 with TRBJ2-5; 8 nucleotides line up with TRBD2. Germline assignment: CDR1 SGHTA and CDR2 FQGNSA. J gave up 2 bases and V 1 base, and 6 bases lay outside the gene matches. The CDR3 totals 16 residues.

The chain uses TRBV19 and TRBJ2-7, with D possibly matching TRBD1 (6 bases). The CDR3 is made up of 15 amino acids. V lost 3 bases to trimming and J lost 3 bases, with 15 bases between them. Germline V lookup: CDR1 LNHDA, CDR2 SQIVND (reference sequence). In nucleotides, the CDR3 is TGTGCCAGTAGTATCGTCGTAGGGGGTGGCTACGAGCAGTACTTC. It yields the protein CASSIVVGGGYEQYF.

V gene TRBV28 combines with J gene TRBJ1-4; a weak D match, TRBD1 (6 bases). This CDR3 contains 13 residues. V lost 10 bases and J 8 bases, leaving 17 bases between the germline ends. Looked up from germline, CDR1 is MDHEN and CDR2 is SYDVKM. CDR3 sequence: CATYGTTPEKLFF. The CDR3 nucleotides read TGTGCCACTTACGGGACAACGCCGGAAAAACTGTTTTTT.

This chain connects TRBV9 to TRBJ2-3, with TRBD2 matching over 7 bases. CDR3 length: 15 amino acids. Losses at the gene ends were 0 bases for V and 4 bases for J; bases not matched to a gene: 5. The V gene's germline CDR1 is SGDLS and CDR2 YYNGEE. The DNA for the CDR3 is TGTGCCAGCAGCGTAGAGGGAGGGCAATCAGATACGCAGTATTTT. Residues: CASSVEGGQSDTQYF.

The CDR3 here is CSVGTSGVNEQFF. The CDR3 nucleotides read TGCAGCGTCGGGACTAGCGGGGTTAATGAGCAGTTCTTC. This rearrangement joins TRBV29-1 to TRBJ2-1, with 13 bases aligning to TRBD2. There are 13 residues in the CDR3. Trimming took 6 bases from V and 7 from J; bases not matched to a gene: 3. In germline, CDR1 is SQVTM, CDR2 ANQGSEA.

The gene calls are TRBV5-1 and TRBJ1-4; TRBD1 matches at 8 bases. The CDR3 extends over 14 amino acids. Germline CDR1 SGHRS, CDR2 YFSETQ. The junction had 7 bases not matched to a gene; V was cut back by 4 bases and J by 8 bases. The CDR3 sequence is CASSIRGRGEKLFF. CDR3 DNA sequence: TGCGCCAGCAGCATCAGGGGGCGAGGGGAAAAACTGTTTTTT.

V is TRBV5-4 and J is TRBJ2-7; 10 nucleotides line up with TRBD2. Germline V gene data show CDR1 as SGHNT and CDR2 as YYREEE (reference sequence). V lost 5 bases, J lost 5 bases, and 7 bases stayed unmatched. This CDR3 contains 14 residues. The CDR3 region has the DNA TGTGCCAGCAGTCCTAGCGGGAGTCACCACGAGCAGTACTTC. Translation gives CASSPSGSHHEQYF.

This chain links TRBV15 with TRBJ2-5; TRBD1 aligns across 7 bases. CDR1 LNHNV and CDR2 YYDKDF come from the germline V gene (reference sequence). J gave up 4 bases and V 1 base, and 15 bases lay outside the gene matches. This CDR3 has 18 residues. CDR3 nucleotides: TGTGCCACCAGCAGAGCCCCCGTGGGTCTGACAGGGAGAGAGACCCAGTACTTC. The encoded protein is CATSRAPVGLTGRETQYF.

CDR3 nucleotide sequence: TGTGCCAGCAGCTTCCGGGACAGCCGTAGTGGTGAAGCTTTCTTT. Translating it yields CASSFRDSRSGEAFF. The J gene is TRBJ1-1, the V gene TRBV7-8; 7 bases line up with TRBD1. The junction had 11 bases not matched to a gene; V was cut back by 3 bases and J by 7 bases. Germline CDR1 reads SGHVS; CDR2 reads FQNEAQ. The CDR3 loop spans 15 amino acids.

Regarding this clone: Other DNA sequences in this specimen translate into the identical CDR3. This sequence joins TRBV5-1 and TRBJ2-3, with a tentative D call TRBD1 (6 bases). CDR1 and CDR2 (germline): SGHRS, YFSETQ. The CDR3 spans 12 residues. V lost 2 bases and J lost 5, with 6 bases in between. In nucleotides, the CDR3 is TGCGCCAGCAGCTTAGGGGGAGATACGCAGTATTTT. Its translation is CASSLGGDTQYF.

The rearrangement uses TRBV19 and TRBJ2-7; a possible D gene is TRBD1 (6 bases). Deletions cut 5 bases from V and 12 bases from J, with 17 bases between. The germline CDR1 and CDR2 sequences are LNHDA and SQIVND (reference sequence). CDR3 size: 12 residues. CDR3 sequence: CASSPGTPSLYF. The CDR3 DNA reads as TGTGCCAGTAGTCCCGGGACACCTTCCTTGTACTTC.

The chain links TRBV28 to TRBJ1-1, with D unclear. This CDR3 spans 13 amino acids. Looked up from germline, CDR1 is MDHEN and CDR2 is SYDVKM. V lost 7 bases and J 4 bases, leaving 13 bases between the germline ends. The CDR3 loop is CASTRGGITEAFF. Here the CDR3 DNA reads TGTGCCAGCACCCGGGGAGGAATCACTGAAGCTTTCTTT.

The chain recombines TRBV18 with TRBJ1-2, with no clear D. Trimming cost V 6 bases and J 6 bases, with 11 bases left between them. The CDR3 length is 12 residues. CDR1 and CDR2 (germline): KGHSH, LQKENI. CDR3 bases: TGTGCCAGCTCCCTCCCAACGGATGGCTACACCTTC. Translation: CASSLPTDGYTF.

The chain links TRBV18 to TRBJ2-1; 9 positions match TRBD1. Unmatched junction bases numbered 7, after V lost 5 bases and J lost 5 bases. From germline, CDR1 is KGHSH and CDR2 LQKENI. This CDR3 has 15 amino acids. In DNA form, the CDR3 reads TGTGCCAGCTCATCACAGGGGGCTTTAAACAATGAGCAGTTCTTC. This sequence encodes CASSSQGALNNEQFF. Together with reference TRBV18 and TRBJ2-1, the CDR3 gives the full variable domain: NAGVMQNPRHLVRRRGQEARLRCSPMKGHSHVYWYRQLPEEGLKFMVYLQKENIIDESGMPKERFSAEFPKEGPSILRIQQVVRGDSAAYFCASSSQGALNNEQFFGPGTRLTVL.

The CDR3 DNA reads TGCGCCAGCAGCGTAGACAGGCAACCCTCCTACAATGAGCAGTTCTTC. This codes for CASSVDRQPSYNEQFF. The chain joins TRBV5-1 to TRBJ2-1; the D gene is possibly TRBD1 (6 bases). CDR1 SGHRS and CDR2 YFSETQ come from the germline V gene. V lost 4 bases, J lost 0 bases, and 14 bases lay in between. This CDR3 comprises 16 residues. The whole variable domain, remainder taken from reference TRBV5-1 and TRBJ2-1, is KAGVTQTPRYLIKTRGQQVTLSCSPISGHRSVSWYQQTPGQGLQFLFEYFSETQRNKGNFPGRFSGRQFSNSRSEMNVSTLELGDSALYLCASSVDRQPSYNEQFFGPGTRLTVL.

This chain joins TRBV29-1 and TRBJ1-1; weak D call: TRBD1 (6 bases). The ends were cut back, 4 bases at V and 6 bases at J, with 12 bases in the middle. Per germline, CDR1 SQVTM and CDR2 ANQGSEA. This CDR3 has 12 amino acids. In DNA, the CDR3 is TGCAGCGTTGTTAAACAGGGCTCTGAAGCTTTCTTT. This encodes CSVVKQGSEAFF.

The CDR3 here is CASSPASGRATGELFF. The CDR3 DNA is TGTGCCAGCAGCCCCGCCAGCGGGAGGGCTACCGGGGAGCTGTTTTTT. V and J are TRBV11-2 and TRBJ2-2; TRBD2 agrees at 10 bases. The J segment lost 5 bases and the V segment lost 5 bases, leaving 8 bases of the junction unmatched. Germline V gene sequence: CDR1 SGHAT, CDR2 FQNNGV. This CDR3 has 16 amino acids.

The chain carries TRBV11-2 and TRBJ1-5, with 8 bases matching TRBD1. This CDR3 has 15 residues. Looked up from germline, CDR1 is SGHAT and CDR2 is FQNNGV. V gave up 5 bases and J gave up 2 bases; unmatched junction bases: 5. The CDR3 coding sequence is TGTGCCAGCAGCCCAGGGGGCTTGGGCAATCAGCCCCAGCATTTT. Translating it yields CASSPGGLGNQPQHF.

The chain links TRBV18 to TRBJ2-2, with D perhaps TRBD2 (5 bases). CDR3 size: 13 residues. Germline V gene sequence: CDR1 KGHSH, CDR2 LQKENI. V was clipped by 2 bases and J by 4 bases, with 5 bases between them. CDR3 protein: CASSPSGTGELFF. The DNA for the CDR3 is TGTGCCAGCTCACCAAGCGGCACCGGGGAGCTGTTTTTT.